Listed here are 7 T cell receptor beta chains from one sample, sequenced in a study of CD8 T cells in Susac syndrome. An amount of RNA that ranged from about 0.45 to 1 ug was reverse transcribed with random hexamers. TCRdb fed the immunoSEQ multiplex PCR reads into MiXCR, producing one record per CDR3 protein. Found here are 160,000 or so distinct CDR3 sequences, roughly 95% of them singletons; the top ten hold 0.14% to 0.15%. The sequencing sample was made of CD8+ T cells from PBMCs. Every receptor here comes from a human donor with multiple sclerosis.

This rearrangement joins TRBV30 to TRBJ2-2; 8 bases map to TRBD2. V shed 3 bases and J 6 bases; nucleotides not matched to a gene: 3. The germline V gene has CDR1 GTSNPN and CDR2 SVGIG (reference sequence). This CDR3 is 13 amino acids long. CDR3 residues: CAWSSGGSGELFF. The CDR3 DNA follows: TGTGCCTGGAGCAGCGGGGGCTCCGGGGAGCTGTTTTTT.

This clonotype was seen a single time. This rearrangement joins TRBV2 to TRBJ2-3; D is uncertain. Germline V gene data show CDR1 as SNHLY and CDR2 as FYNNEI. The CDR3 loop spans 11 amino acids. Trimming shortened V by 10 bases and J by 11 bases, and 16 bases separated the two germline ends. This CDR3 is CAILDPGGQYF. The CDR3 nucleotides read TGTGCCATCCTGGACCCTGGTGGGCAGTATTTT.

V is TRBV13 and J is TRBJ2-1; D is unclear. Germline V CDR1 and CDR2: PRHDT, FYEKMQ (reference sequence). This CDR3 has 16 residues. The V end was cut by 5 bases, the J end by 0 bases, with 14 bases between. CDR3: CASSPWAASSYNEQFF. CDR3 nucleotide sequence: TGTGCCAGCAGCCCATGGGCCGCGAGCTCCTACAATGAGCAGTTCTTC. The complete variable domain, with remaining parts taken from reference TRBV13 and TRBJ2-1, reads AAGVIQSPRHLIKEKRETATLKCYPIPRHDTVYWYQQGPGQDPQFLISFYEKMQSDKGSIPDRFSAQQFSDYHSELNMSSLELGDSALYFCASSPWAASSYNEQFFGPGTRLTVL.

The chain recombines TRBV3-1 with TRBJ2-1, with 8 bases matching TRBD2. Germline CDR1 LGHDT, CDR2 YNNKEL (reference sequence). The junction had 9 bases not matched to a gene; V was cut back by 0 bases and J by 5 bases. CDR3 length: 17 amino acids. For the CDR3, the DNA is TGTGCCAGCAGCCAAGACTTGTCGGGGGGGGATAACAATGAGCAGTTCTTC. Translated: CASSQDLSGGDNNEQFF.

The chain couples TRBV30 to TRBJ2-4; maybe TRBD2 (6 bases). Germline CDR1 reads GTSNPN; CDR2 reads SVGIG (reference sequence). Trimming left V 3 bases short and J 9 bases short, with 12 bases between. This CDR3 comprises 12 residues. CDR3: CAWRTSISIQYF. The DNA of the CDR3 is TGTGCCTGGAGAACTAGCATAAGCATTCAGTACTTC.

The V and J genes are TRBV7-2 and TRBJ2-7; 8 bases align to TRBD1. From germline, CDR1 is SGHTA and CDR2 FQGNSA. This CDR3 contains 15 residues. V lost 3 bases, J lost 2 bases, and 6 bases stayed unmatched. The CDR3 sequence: CASSFSGQGPYEQYV. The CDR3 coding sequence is TGTGCCAGCAGCTTCAGCGGACAGGGCCCCTACGAGCAGTACGTC.

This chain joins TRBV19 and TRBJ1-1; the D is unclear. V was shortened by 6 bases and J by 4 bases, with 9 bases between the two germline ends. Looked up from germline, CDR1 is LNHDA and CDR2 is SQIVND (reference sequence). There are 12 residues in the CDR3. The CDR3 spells CASSESGTEAFF. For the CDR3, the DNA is TGTGCCAGTAGCGAAAGTGGCACTGAAGCTTTCTTT.